Each of the 3 T cell receptor beta chains below was sequenced from the same sample in a study of radiotherapy plus CTLA-4 blockade in lung cancer (dated by TCRdb to between 2018 and 2020). The protocol used for the library was the immunoSEQ multiplex PCR assay. As stored in TCRdb, this immuneACCESS dataset retains in-frame rearrangements with V and J assigned. A fraction of the clones does not appear; measured against another copy, unresolved V genes explain less than half of the discrepancy, and the remainder lacks a known reason. The sample profile shows roughly 88,000 clones; 80% to 90% of them were found once. The ten largest clones represent around 0.79% of the sample. The input for sequencing was peripheral blood, taken from a patient treated with radiotherapy plus ipilimumab. The receptors were sampled from a human donor with non-small cell lung cancer who had stable disease on radiotherapy plus ipilimumab.

This chain connects TRBV13 to TRBJ1-1; TRBD1 is a possible D gene (6 bases). CDR1 is PRHDT, CDR2 FYEKMQ, per germline (reference sequence). With 5 bases removed from V and 11 bases from J, the gap between germline ends came to 12 bases. This CDR3 is 11 amino acids long. This CDR3 is CASSPRTVAFF. As DNA, the CDR3 is TGTGCCAGCAGCCCGAGGACAGTTGCTTTCTTT.

The chain is built from TRBV5-1 and TRBJ2-7, with 10 positions matching TRBD2. Trimming removed 4 bases from V and 4 bases from J; junction bases left unmatched: 14. CDR1 and CDR2 (germline): SGHRS, YFSETQ. The CDR3 is 17 residues long. CDR3 DNA sequence: TGCGCCAGCAGCCTGCTCGGCGGTACTAGCGGGATATACGAGCAGTACTTC. Translation: CASSLLGGTSGIYEQYF. The variable domain in full, with the rest retrieved from reference TRBV5-1 and TRBJ2-7, is KAGVTQTPRYLIKTRGQQVTLSCSPISGHRSVSWYQQTPGQGLQFLFEYFSETQRNKGNFPGRFSGRQFSNSRSEMNVSTLELGDSALYLCASSLLGGTSGIYEQYFGPGTRLTVT.

The chain is built from TRBV5-5 and TRBJ1-2, with TRBD1 identical over 7 bases. Germline V gene lookup returns CDR1 SGHKS and CDR2 YYEKEE (reference sequence). The CDR3 is 14 residues long. The V segment lost 2 bases and the J segment 6 bases; nucleotides outside the gene matches: 7. The CDR3 loop is CASSLRGGIDGYTF. The CDR3 DNA sequence: TGTGCCAGCAGCTTAAGAGGGGGCATCGATGGCTACACCTTC.